The sequence of this T cell receptor beta chain was determined in a study of identical twins. TCRdb used MiXCR to reprocess the 5' RACE reads, holding one entry per CDR3 protein. The sample lists under 300,000 distinct CDR3 sequences, approximately 11% seen once, with roughly 4% in the top ten. The CDR3 sequence is 12 residues long. V was cut by 3 bases and J by 9 bases, with 10 bases left in between. Germline V lookup: CDR1 SGHDT, CDR2 YYEEEE. These records were also assigned to another study, of yellow fever vaccine responses in identical twins.

The specimen sequenced was memory (CD45RO+) T cells sorted from blood. The chain carries TRBV5-6 and TRBJ2-1, with D perhaps being TRBD1 or TRBD2 (5 bases each). The sequence was obtained from a young woman in good health. The CDR3 DNA sequence: TGTGCCAGCAGCTCATTGGGACGTGAGCAGTTCTTC. Protein sequence: CASSSLGREQFF.